This entry is about one T cell receptor (beta chain). Its antigen is still unknown. Other DNA variants within this sample encode the same CDR3. The sample is drawn from a study of cytomegalovirus exposure and HLA in healthy donors. General study results and limits: Three chains linked to CMV were shown in vitro to be specific for CMV antigens. Cytomegalovirus-associated TCR beta chains were listed, numbering over 150.

Sequencing used immunoSEQ multiplex PCR; TCRdb keeps in-frame clones, though not all of them. This table has around 220,000 clones, over 80% appearing once. Losses at the gene ends were 2 bases for V and 4 bases for J; bases not matched to a gene: 2. Looked up from germline, CDR1 is MNHEY and CDR2 is SVGAGI. The CDR3 sequence is 15 residues long. This TCR was sampled from a woman in her thirties in good health and CMV-seropositive. What was sequenced was PBMCs. The chain has TRBV6-5 and TRBJ2-1, with 10 bases that match TRBD2. The CDR3: CASSYGLAAYNEQFF. The CDR3 coding sequence is TGTGCCAGCAGTTACGGACTAGCGGCTTACAATGAGCAGTTCTTC.